One T cell receptor beta chain is described in this entry. The specificity of this receptor is unknown. The germline gene is not matched at one end of the junction; a read error may be the cause. This sample stems from a study of blood T cell repertoires in COVID-19 (dated by TCRdb to 2018 to 2020). Turning to the overall study: Samples from collaborators originated in the United States, Italy and Spain and spanned both the acute and convalescent phases of COVID-19. HLA class I and class II types, where available, came from metadata supplied by the sample provider rather than from assay-based typing. The material from the prospective study consisted of cDNA or gDNA derived from T cells, B-cell-depleted T cells, or PBMCs. Samples were obtained from the ongoing ImmuneRACE study (first 160 participants) and from over 1,000 subjects provided by 6 global collaborators. The sample metadata nearly always contained a de-identified subject ID, COVID-19 status, age in years and sex. Subjects who had been exposed to COVID-19, were actively infected with it, or had recovered from it provided the deeply sampled blood TCRbeta repertoires that made up the dataset. A freely available public database, intended as a resource for researchers studying the immune response to SARS-CoV-2, is where the repertoires were released. What the study reported, not specific to this receptor: The amount of clinical and demographic metadata varied by source and participant and was provided uncurated.

The germline V gene (reference sequence) specifies SSHAT as CDR1 and FNYEAQ as CDR2. From the cysteine up to the phenylalanine, the CDR3 has a length of 16 residues. CDR3 DNA only is kept here, 48 bases in frame from base 1. The collaborating institutions used their own protocols to collect whole blood in K2EDTA tubes. Collaborator samples were shipped for TCRbeta analysis as frozen whole blood, isolated PBMCs, or DNA extracted from either sample type. TCRbeta CDR3 regions were amplified from genomic DNA by means of the immunoSEQ Assay, a bias-controlled multiplex PCR. Turning to the authors' computational methods: Nucleated cell counts per sample were estimated from amplification of reference gene primers within the assay. To quantify the absolute abundance of each unique TCRbeta CDR3 rearrangement, sequence reads were collapsed and filtered. For each sample, productive Simpson clonality was calculated by taking the square root of Simpson's diversity index across productive rearrangements. TCRdb took over this immuneACCESS table, retaining in-frame rearrangements with V and J assigned. Such tables are incomplete; in checked studies, under half of the missing clones stem from an unresolved V gene, and the remainder is unexplained. V and J calls and clone size are as listed in that table; D and trimming were resolved from the DNA. The sample table lists about 36,000 clones, 60% to 85% of them with a count of one. The ten biggest clones cover just under 2% of the sample.

The chain joins TRBV7-7 to TRBJ2-3; the D gene is not confidently resolved. The sequencing sample was made of peripheral blood. This sequence originates from a man in his sixties with active COVID-19. The DNA reads as follows: TGTGCTAGCAGCCCCGGTAGAGTAGTTCGCCCAGATACGCAGTATTTT. Translated, this gives CASSPGRVVRPDTQYF.